The TCR beta chain described here comes from a study of T-cell memory formation after mild COVID-19. J lost 5 bases, V lost 1 base, and 6 bases had no gene match. This CDR3 comprises 16 residues. CDR1 SGHTA and CDR2 FQGNSA come from the germline V gene. Sample barcodes and UMIs were carried by the TCR alpha and TCR beta cDNA libraries that 5'RACE generated with constant-segment primers. TCRdb re-called the 5' RACE reads with MiXCR, one entry per CDR3 protein. The sample holds some 69,000 distinct CDR3 sequences, approximately 15% seen once. This clonotype was counted only a few times. The antigen remains undetermined. Study-level points and caveats: Day 15 to 85 contracting clones showed balanced CD4/CD8; later expanders leaned CD4+. There were some responding clones in pre-infection memory, which suggested that cross-reactive memory had joined. Mainly in CM and EM were contracting CD4+ clones; CD8+ were in EMRA.

This TCR came from an adult woman who had mild COVID-19 (a few samples of this study predate the infection). Cell type and time point are not known. This chain connects TRBV7-2 to TRBJ2-7, with TRBD2 matching 12 bases. Sequencing was done on a sample of PBMCs or a T cell subset sorted from them (not recorded which). CDR3 sequence (DNA): TGTGCCAGCAGCTTAGGACTAGCGGGAGTCGCCGACGAGCAGTACTTC. It encodes CASSLGLAGVADEQYF.